Listed here are 8 T cell receptor beta chains from one sample, sequenced in a study of blood T cell repertoires in COVID-19. Using immunoSEQ multiplex PCR, the repertoire was profiled, and TCRdb retains in-frame clones only, with some absent. The sample includes around 300,000 clones, around 87% of them seen just once. The sequencing input was PBMCs or T cells enriched from blood (not recorded which). The source is a woman aged 30 to 39 who had recovered from COVID-19.

This chain links TRBV29-1 with TRBJ1-1, with no clear D. The germline V gene has CDR1 SQVTM and CDR2 ANQGSEA. The CDR3 is 12 amino acids. V was pared by 6 bases and J by 1 base, with 9 bases between. The CDR3, as DNA: TGCAGCGTGCTTGAGGGGAACACTGAAGCTTTCTTT. It codes for CSVLEGNTEAFF.

CDR3 nucleotides: TGCGCCAGCAGCCAAGAAGGGACTGGGTATAATTCACCCCTCCACTTT. This codes for CASSQEGTGYNSPLHF. The V call is TRBV4-1, the J call TRBJ1-6; weak D call: TRBD1 (5 bases). Trimming cost V 0 bases and J 4 bases, with 10 bases left between them. Germline V gives CDR1 MGHRA, CDR2 YSYEKL. This CDR3 comprises 16 residues.

The chain uses TRBV2 and TRBJ1-1, with D perhaps matching TRBD1 (6 bases). The V gene lost 5 bases and the J gene lost 3 bases, with 16 bases spanning the gap. The germline V gene encodes CDR1 SNHLY and CDR2 FYNNEI. The CDR3 is 15 residues long. In DNA, the CDR3 is TGTGCCAGCAGTCCTATCCTCGGACAGTACACTGAAGCTTTCTTT. Protein: CASSPILGQYTEAFF. The full variable domain, in which reference TRBV2 and TRBJ1-1 provide the parts outside the CDR3, is EPEVTQTPSHQVTQMGQEVILRCVPISNHLYFYWYRQILGQKVEFLVSFYNNEISEKSEIFDDQFSVERPDGSNFTLKIRSTKLEDSAMYFCASSPILGQYTEAFFGQGTRLTVV.

Here the CDR3 reads CASSAGQASYNEQFF. The CDR3 coding sequence is TGTGCCAGCAGCGCAGGACAGGCCTCCTACAATGAGCAGTTCTTC. The chain joins TRBV28 to TRBJ2-1; 7 bases align to TRBD1. This CDR3 contains 15 residues. CDR1 and CDR2 (germline): MDHEN, SYDVKM. Trimming cost V 6 bases and J 0 bases; bases outside gene matches: 5.

V usage is TRBV30 and J usage is TRBJ1-2; tentative D call: TRBD1 (6 bases). Trimming took off 4 bases at V and 8 bases at J, with 20 bases between the two ends. This CDR3 region has 14 residues. CDR1 is GTSNPN and CDR2 is SVGIG in the germline V gene (reference sequence). For the CDR3, the DNA is TGTGCCTGGAAAACTCAGGGGCCCGGACAGGGCTACACCTTC. Its protein is CAWKTQGPGQGYTF. Filled out from reference TRBV30 and TRBJ1-2, the complete variable domain reads SQTIHQWPATLVQPVGSPLSLECTVEGTSNPNLYWYRQAAGRGLQLLFYSVGIGQISSEVPQNLSASRPQDRQFILSSKKLLLSDSGFYLCAWKTQGPGQGYTFGSGTRLTVV.

J is TRBJ1-1 and V is TRBV4-1; perhaps TRBD1 as D (5 bases). The CDR3 totals 13 residues. Trimming left V 4 bases short and J 5 bases short, with 11 bases between. CDR1 and CDR2 from the germline V gene are MGHRA and YSYEKL. The CDR3 nucleotides read TGCGCCAGCAGCCTGGGGGGGGGAACTGAAGCTTTCTTT. This encodes CASSLGGGTEAFF.

The rearrangement joins TRBV7-2 to TRBJ1-2; D remains ambiguous. CDR1 is SGHTA, CDR2 FQGNSA, per germline. V gave up 5 bases and J gave up 2 bases, with 15 bases separating them. The CDR3 covers 15 residues. The CDR3 sequence: CASSAQVTFNYGYTF. In nucleotides, the CDR3 is TGTGCCAGCAGCGCACAAGTGACATTCAACTATGGCTACACCTTC. Looking up the rest from reference TRBV7-2 and TRBJ1-2 gives the full variable domain: GAGVSQSPSNKVTEKGKDVELRCDPISGHTALYWYRQSLGQGLEFLIYFQGNSAPDKSGLPSDRFSAERTGGSVSTLTIQRTQQEDSAVYLCASSAQVTFNYGYTFGSGTRLTVV.

The chain couples TRBV6-2 or TRBV6-3 to TRBJ2-7; 8 bases fit TRBD2. Per germline, CDR1 MNHEY and CDR2 SVGEGT. After removal of 0 bases from V and 0 bases from J, the junction contained 13 bases not matched to a gene. This CDR3 spans 19 amino acids. The CDR3 sequence: CASSYSTGSGGRSSYEQYF. Written as DNA, the CDR3 is TGTGCCAGCAGTTACTCGACGGGCAGCGGGGGCCGTTCCTCCTACGAGCAGTACTTC.